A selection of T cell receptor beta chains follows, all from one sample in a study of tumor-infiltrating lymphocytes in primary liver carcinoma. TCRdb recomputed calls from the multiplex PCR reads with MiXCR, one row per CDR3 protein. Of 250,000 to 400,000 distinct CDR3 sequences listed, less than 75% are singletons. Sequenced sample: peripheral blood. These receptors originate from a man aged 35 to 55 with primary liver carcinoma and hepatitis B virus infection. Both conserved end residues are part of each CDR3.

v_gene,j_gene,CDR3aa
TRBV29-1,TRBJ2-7,CSVKPGRYGQYF
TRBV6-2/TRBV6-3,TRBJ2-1,CASSSPLVPARNEQFF
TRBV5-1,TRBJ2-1,CASSSRGVKGEQLF
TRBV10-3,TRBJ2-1,CAIRGAGVSYNEQFF
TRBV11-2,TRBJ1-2,CASSPGRLGGYGYTF
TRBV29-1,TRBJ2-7,CGAEQDNSYEQYF
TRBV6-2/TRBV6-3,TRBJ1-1,CASSYWGGGKDTEVFF
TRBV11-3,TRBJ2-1,CASPGIDNEQFF
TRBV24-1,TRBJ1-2,CATSRGSGYGYTF
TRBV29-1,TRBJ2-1,CSVFSGDNEQFF
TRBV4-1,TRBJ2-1,CASSPFTADSYNVQFF
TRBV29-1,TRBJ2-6,CSVGQGHSGANVLTF
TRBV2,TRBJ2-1,CASHKEIYEQFF
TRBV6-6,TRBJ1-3,CASSYQDRSGNTIYF
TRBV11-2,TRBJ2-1,CASSSLLGMSYNEQFF
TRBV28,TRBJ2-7,CASSSPLGRVAEQYF
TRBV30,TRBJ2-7,CAWSDETYEQYF
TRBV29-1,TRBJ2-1,CSVEMPSGFLNEQFF
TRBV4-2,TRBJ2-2,CASSQDLRTSGSIGELFF
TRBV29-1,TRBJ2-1,CGVEVMGLVYNEQLF
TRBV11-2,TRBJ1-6,CGSSRVDRAYSPLHF
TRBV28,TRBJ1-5,CASSPGGYRNQPQHF